The T cell receptor beta chain described here comes from a study of cytomegalovirus exposure and HLA in healthy donors. This PCR relied on a set of 60 Vbeta primers and 13 Jbeta primers. Data came from immunoSEQ multiplex PCR; TCRdb stores just in-frame clones and leaves some out. This sample's table has about 55,000 clones. There were likely unrecorded immune exposures, though donors were nominally healthy when sampled. With 0 bases removed from V and 1 base from J, the gap between germline ends came to 7 bases. The CDR3 loop spans 14 amino acids. The germline gives CDR1 SGHNT, CDR2 YYREEE (reference sequence). For this clone: The antigen is not known.

General study findings and limits: Later work showed greater clonal expansion in HLA-associated TCR beta chains than in equally common others. The authors later linked a missense DCLRE1C variant to TCR beta V- and J-gene trimming. Roughly even sequencing depth across donors was the assumption behind the presence/absence analyses.

The receptor was derived from a man over 45 in good health and CMV-seropositive. The source material was PBMCs. The J gene is TRBJ1-1, the V gene TRBV5-4; no clear D gene. As DNA, the CDR3 is TGTGCCAGCAGCTTGGCTCGGTCGAACACTGAAGCTTTCTTT. The encoded protein is CASSLARSNTEAFF.